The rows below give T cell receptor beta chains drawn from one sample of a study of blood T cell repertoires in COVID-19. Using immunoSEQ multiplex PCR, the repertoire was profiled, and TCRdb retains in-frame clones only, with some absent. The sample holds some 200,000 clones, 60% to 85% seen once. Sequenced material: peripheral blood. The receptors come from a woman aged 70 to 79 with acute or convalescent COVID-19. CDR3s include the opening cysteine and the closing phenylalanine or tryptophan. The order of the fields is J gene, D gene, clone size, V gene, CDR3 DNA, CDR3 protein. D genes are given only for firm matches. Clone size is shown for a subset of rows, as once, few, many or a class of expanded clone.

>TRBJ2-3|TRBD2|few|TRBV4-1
TGCGCCAGCAGCCAAGACGGGAGCGGGGGGGCCAAAGATACGCAGTATTTT
CASSQDGSGGAKDTQYF
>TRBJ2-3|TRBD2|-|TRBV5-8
TGTGCCAGCAGCTTGGATGTGGGGGGGAGGGCAGATACGCAGTATTTT
CASSLDVGGRADTQYF
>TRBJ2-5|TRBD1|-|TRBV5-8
TGTGCCAGCAGCTTCGTGACAGGGGGGGAGACCCAGTACTTC
CASSFVTGGETQYF
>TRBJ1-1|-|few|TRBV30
TGTGCCTGGAGTGATTACAGACCGAACACTGAAGCTTTCTTT
CAWSDYRPNTEAFF
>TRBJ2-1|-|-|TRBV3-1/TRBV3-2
TGTGCCAGCAGCCAATTGGGCTGGAGGGGACGTCCCGAGCAGTTCTTC
CASSQLGWRGRPEQFF
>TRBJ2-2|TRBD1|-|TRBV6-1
TGTGCCAGCAGTGACGGGACAGGGATCGGGGAGCTGTTTTTT
CASSDGTGIGELFF
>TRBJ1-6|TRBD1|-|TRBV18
TGTGCCAGCTCGCGGACAGGGGGCGCCTCCTATAATTCACCCCTCCACTTT
CASSRTGGASYNSPLHF
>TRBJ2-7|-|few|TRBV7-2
TGTGCCAGCACCTCACAGCCCTACGAGCAGTACTTC
CASTSQPYEQYF
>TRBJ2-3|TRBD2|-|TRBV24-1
TGTGCCACCAGTGACCGGGGGACTAGCCGGAGCACAGATACGCAGTATTTT
CATSDRGTSRSTDTQYF
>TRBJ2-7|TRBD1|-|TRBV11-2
TGTGCCAGCAGTACGGGACAGGGGTACGAGCAGTACTTC
CASSTGQGYEQYF
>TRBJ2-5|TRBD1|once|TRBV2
TGTGCCAGCGGTCGGGACAGGGCGCTGGAGACCCAGTACTTC
CASGRDRALETQYF
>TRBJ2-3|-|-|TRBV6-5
TGTGCCAGCAGTCCGGGTCCCTCCACAGATACGCAGTATTTT
CASSPGPSTDTQYF
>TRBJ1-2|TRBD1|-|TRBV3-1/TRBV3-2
TGTGCCAGCAGCCAAGAAGGGGGACAGCTTAACTATGGCTACACCTTC
CASSQEGGQLNYGYTF
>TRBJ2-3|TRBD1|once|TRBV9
TGTGCCAGCAGCGACAGGGGGGCATCCCCCCAGGATACGCAGTATTTT
CASSDRGASPQDTQYF
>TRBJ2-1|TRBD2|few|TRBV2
TGTGCCAGCAGTCGGACTAGCGGGGGGCCCAATGAGCAGTTCTTC
CASSRTSGGPNEQFF
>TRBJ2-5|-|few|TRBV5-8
TGTGCCAGCAGCTTGTGGTTGAGAACCCAAGAGACCCAGTACTTC
CASSLWLRTQETQYF
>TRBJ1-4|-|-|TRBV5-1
TGCGCCAGCAGCTTGGACAGGCCTAATGGTGAAAAACTGTTTTTT
CASSLDRPNGEKLFF
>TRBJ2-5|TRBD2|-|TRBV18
TGTGCCAGCTCATCGACTAGCGGGGCCCAAGAGACCCAGTACTTC
CASSSTSGAQETQYF